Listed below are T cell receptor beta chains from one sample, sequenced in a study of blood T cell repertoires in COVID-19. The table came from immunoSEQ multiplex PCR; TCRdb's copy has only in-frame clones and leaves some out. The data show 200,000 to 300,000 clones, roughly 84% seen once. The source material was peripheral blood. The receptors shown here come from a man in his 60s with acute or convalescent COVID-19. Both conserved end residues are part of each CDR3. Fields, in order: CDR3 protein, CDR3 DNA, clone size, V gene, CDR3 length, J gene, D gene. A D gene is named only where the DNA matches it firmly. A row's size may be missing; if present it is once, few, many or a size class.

CDR3aa: CASSPWPPAPYGYTF
CDR3nt: TGTGCCAGCAGTCCCTGGCCACCCGCCCCCTATGGCTACACCTTC
abundance: .
v_gene: TRBV27
len: 15
j_gene: TRBJ1-2
d_gene: .

CDR3aa: CASSPGGTANTEAFF
CDR3nt: TGTGCCAGCAGCCCAGGGGGAACAGCGAACACTGAAGCTTTCTTT
abundance: .
v_gene: TRBV9
len: 15
j_gene: TRBJ1-1
d_gene: TRBD1

CDR3aa: CASSYPPVREQYF
CDR3nt: TGTGCCAGCAGTTACCCTCCCGTGCGGGAGCAGTACTTC
abundance: .
v_gene: TRBV6-2/TRBV6-3
len: 13
j_gene: TRBJ2-7
d_gene: .

CDR3aa: CASSPTPGELFF
CDR3nt: TGTGCCAGCAGCCCTACTCCCGGGGAGCTGTTTTTT
abundance: .
v_gene: TRBV3-1/TRBV3-2
len: 12
j_gene: TRBJ2-2
d_gene: .

CDR3aa: CASSLNRKRGYEQYF
CDR3nt: TGTGCCAGCAGTTTGAACAGGAAGCGGGGGTACGAGCAGTACTTC
abundance: .
v_gene: TRBV27
len: 15
j_gene: TRBJ2-7
d_gene: TRBD2

CDR3aa: CASSGQGRNEQFF
CDR3nt: TGTGCCAGCAGCGGACAGGGTCGGAATGAGCAGTTCTTC
abundance: .
v_gene: TRBV2
len: 13
j_gene: TRBJ2-1
d_gene: TRBD1

CDR3aa: CASSFGGETQYF
CDR3nt: TGTGCCAGCAGTTTCGGGGGAGAGACCCAGTACTTC
abundance: .
v_gene: TRBV28
len: 12
j_gene: TRBJ2-5
d_gene: .

CDR3aa: CASSLTGVGTDTQYF
CDR3nt: TGTGCCAGCAGCTTAACAGGGGTGGGCACAGATACGCAGTATTTT
abundance: .
v_gene: TRBV7-3
len: 15
j_gene: TRBJ2-3
d_gene: .

CDR3aa: CASSVDRGRESPLHF
CDR3nt: TGTGCCAGCAGCGTAGACAGGGGGCGCGAGTCACCCCTCCACTTT
abundance: .
v_gene: TRBV9
len: 15
j_gene: TRBJ1-6
d_gene: TRBD1

CDR3aa: CASSPGISTEAFF
CDR3nt: TGCGCCAGCAGCCCAGGGATATCCACTGAAGCTTTCTTT
abundance: .
v_gene: TRBV5-1
len: 13
j_gene: TRBJ1-1
d_gene: .

CDR3aa: CASSSHAGSGANVLTF
CDR3nt: TGTGCCAGCAGCTCCCACGCCGGGTCCGGGGCCAACGTCCTGACTTTC
abundance: .
v_gene: TRBV9
len: 16
j_gene: TRBJ2-6
d_gene: .

CDR3aa: CASSGQGNQPQHF
CDR3nt: TGTGCCAGCAGTGGACAGGGGAATCAGCCCCAGCATTTT
abundance: .
v_gene: TRBV2
len: 13
j_gene: TRBJ1-5
d_gene: TRBD1

CDR3aa: CASSQARGQGIADTQYF
CDR3nt: TGCGCCAGCAGCCAAGCTCGCGGACAGGGTATCGCAGATACGCAGTATTTT
abundance: .
v_gene: TRBV4-1
len: 17
j_gene: TRBJ2-3
d_gene: TRBD1

CDR3aa: CASSSGGWEYNEQFF
CDR3nt: TGTGCCAGCAGCTCAGGAGGGTGGGAATACAATGAGCAGTTCTTC
abundance: .
v_gene: TRBV7-9
len: 15
j_gene: TRBJ2-1
d_gene: .

CDR3aa: CASSSSGTGYGYTF
CDR3nt: TGTGCCAGCAGTTCCTCCGGGACAGGCTATGGCTACACCTTC
abundance: .
v_gene: TRBV28
len: 14
j_gene: TRBJ1-2
d_gene: TRBD1

CDR3aa: CASSPGRLETQYF
CDR3nt: TGTGCCAGCAGTCCGGGGAGGTTGGAGACCCAGTACTTC
abundance: .
v_gene: TRBV28
len: 13
j_gene: TRBJ2-5
d_gene: .

CDR3aa: CASSYSWTNTEAFF
CDR3nt: TGTGCCAGCAGTTACAGTTGGACTAACACTGAAGCTTTCTTT
abundance: few
v_gene: TRBV6-5
len: 14
j_gene: TRBJ1-1
d_gene: .

CDR3aa: CASSSGQEAYEQYF
CDR3nt: TGTGCCAGCAGTTCGGGACAGGAGGCCTACGAGCAGTACTTC
abundance: once
v_gene: TRBV27
len: 14
j_gene: TRBJ2-7
d_gene: TRBD1

CDR3aa: CASSFMVAGGTNTGELFF
CDR3nt: TGTGCCAGCAGTTTTATGGTAGCGGGAGGTACGAACACCGGGGAGCTGTTTTTT
abundance: .
v_gene: TRBV28
len: 18
j_gene: TRBJ2-2
d_gene: TRBD2

CDR3aa: CSVAGSGANVLTF
CDR3nt: TGCAGCGTTGCGGGCTCTGGGGCCAACGTCCTGACTTTC
abundance: .
v_gene: TRBV29-1
len: 13
j_gene: TRBJ2-6
d_gene: .

CDR3aa: CASSNPRSGVDEQYF
CDR3nt: TGTGCCAGTAGCAATCCCCGTTCGGGAGTGGACGAGCAGTACTTC
abundance: .
v_gene: TRBV19
len: 15
j_gene: TRBJ2-7
d_gene: .

CDR3aa: CASSIQGMANEKLFF
CDR3nt: TGTGCCAGTAGTATCCAGGGGATGGCTAATGAAAAACTGTTTTTT
abundance: .
v_gene: TRBV19
len: 15
j_gene: TRBJ1-4
d_gene: .

CDR3aa: CASSPCGGRGGQETQYF
CDR3nt: TGTGCCAGCAGCCCCTGTGGGGGGCGGGGGGGCCAAGAGACCCAGTACTTC
abundance: .
v_gene: TRBV7-6
len: 17
j_gene: TRBJ2-5
d_gene: TRBD2

CDR3aa: CASSLDGLAGYTF
CDR3nt: TGTGCCAGCAGCCTGGACGGACTGGCTGGCTACACCTTC
abundance: once
v_gene: TRBV7-9
len: 13
j_gene: TRBJ1-2
d_gene: .

CDR3aa: CASSPQGVYGYTF
CDR3nt: TGTGCCAGTAGCCCACAGGGGGTGTATGGCTACACCTTC
abundance: .
v_gene: TRBV19
len: 13
j_gene: TRBJ1-2
d_gene: TRBD1

CDR3aa: CASSITTGIYEQYF
CDR3nt: TGTGCCAGCAGTATTACGACCGGGATCTACGAGCAGTACTTC
abundance: few
v_gene: TRBV7-2
len: 14
j_gene: TRBJ2-7
d_gene: .

CDR3aa: CASSVASVVSLGELFF
CDR3nt: TGTGCCAGCAGCGTAGCCAGCGTCGTCTCTCTCGGGGAGCTGTTTTTT
abundance: .
v_gene: TRBV9
len: 16
j_gene: TRBJ2-2
d_gene: .

CDR3aa: CSVDSFHYGYTF
CDR3nt: TGCAGCGTTGATTCTTTTCACTATGGCTACACCTTC
abundance: .
v_gene: TRBV29-1
len: 12
j_gene: TRBJ1-2
d_gene: .

CDR3aa: CASSVESSHGTDTQYF
CDR3nt: TGTGCCAGCAGCGTAGAGTCTAGTCACGGAACAGATACGCAGTATTTT
abundance: .
v_gene: TRBV9
len: 16
j_gene: TRBJ2-3
d_gene: .

CDR3aa: CASSFRTSGGAEQFF
CDR3nt: TGTGCCAGCAGCTTCAGGACTAGCGGGGGGGCTGAGCAGTTCTTC
abundance: .
v_gene: TRBV7-6
len: 15
j_gene: TRBJ2-1
d_gene: TRBD2

CDR3aa: CASRTLGYTDTQYF
CDR3nt: TGTGCCAGCAGAACCCTAGGTTACACAGATACGCAGTATTTT
abundance: .
v_gene: TRBV6-5
len: 14
j_gene: TRBJ2-3
d_gene: .

CDR3aa: CASSPSQEGGETQYF
CDR3nt: TGTGCCAGTAGCCCCAGTCAGGAGGGCGGAGAGACCCAGTACTTC
abundance: .
v_gene: TRBV19
len: 15
j_gene: TRBJ2-5
d_gene: .

CDR3aa: CASSYSQGAGYEQYF
CDR3nt: TGTGCCAGCAGTTACTCCCAGGGGGCAGGCTACGAGCAGTACTTC
abundance: .
v_gene: TRBV6-5
len: 15
j_gene: TRBJ2-7
d_gene: TRBD1

CDR3aa: CASSHSGRAYNEQFF
CDR3nt: TGTGCCAGCAGTCATAGCGGGAGAGCTTACAATGAGCAGTTCTTC
abundance: .
v_gene: TRBV6-2/TRBV6-3
len: 15
j_gene: TRBJ2-1
d_gene: TRBD2

CDR3aa: CASSQYPGQATVAKNIQYF
CDR3nt: TGTGCCAGCAGCCAATACCCGGGACAGGCGACCGTAGCCAAAAACATTCAGTACTTC
abundance: .
v_gene: TRBV4-2
len: 19
j_gene: TRBJ2-4
d_gene: TRBD1

CDR3aa: CASSLAGGTDTQYF
CDR3nt: TGTGCCAGCAGCTTAGCGGGGGGGACAGATACGCAGTATTTT
abundance: .
v_gene: TRBV7-9
len: 14
j_gene: TRBJ2-3
d_gene: TRBD2

CDR3aa: CASSLGQGNEKLFF
CDR3nt: TGTGCCAGCAGCTTAGGACAGGGGAACGAAAAACTGTTTTTT
abundance: .
v_gene: TRBV7-9
len: 14
j_gene: TRBJ1-4
d_gene: TRBD1

CDR3aa: CASSLAGGPYNEQFF
CDR3nt: TGTGCCAGCAGTTTAGCGGGGGGGCCTTACAATGAGCAGTTCTTC
abundance: .
v_gene: TRBV2
len: 15
j_gene: TRBJ2-1
d_gene: TRBD2

CDR3aa: CASRRDILPYNEQFF
CDR3nt: TGTGCCAGCAGGAGAGACATTTTACCCTACAATGAGCAGTTCTTC
abundance: .
v_gene: TRBV6-6
len: 15
j_gene: TRBJ2-1
d_gene: .

CDR3aa: CSVEWASGGYNEQFF
CDR3nt: TGCAGCGTTGAATGGGCTAGCGGGGGGTACAATGAGCAGTTCTTC
abundance: .
v_gene: TRBV29-1
len: 15
j_gene: TRBJ2-1
d_gene: TRBD2

CDR3aa: CASSSNYGYTF
CDR3nt: TGTGCCAGCAGTTCAAACTATGGCTACACCTTC
abundance: once
v_gene: TRBV6-6
len: 11
j_gene: TRBJ1-2
d_gene: .

CDR3aa: CASSLALAGGFFTQYF
CDR3nt: TGTGCCAGCAGCTTAGCGCTAGCGGGAGGCTTCTTTACGCAGTATTTT
abundance: .
v_gene: TRBV7-8
len: 16
j_gene: TRBJ2-3
d_gene: TRBD2

CDR3aa: CASTRQGAISQPQHF
CDR3nt: TGTGCCAGCACGAGACAGGGGGCGATAAGTCAGCCCCAGCATTTT
abundance: .
v_gene: TRBV6-5
len: 15
j_gene: TRBJ1-5
d_gene: TRBD1

CDR3aa: CAWSVGGGSTDTQYF
CDR3nt: TGTGCCTGGAGTGTCGGTGGGGGGAGCACAGATACGCAGTATTTT
abundance: .
v_gene: TRBV30
len: 15
j_gene: TRBJ2-3
d_gene: .

CDR3aa: CSAGGRGGYNEQFF
CDR3nt: TGCAGCGCCGGAGGGCGGGGAGGCTACAATGAGCAGTTCTTC
abundance: few
v_gene: TRBV29-1
len: 14
j_gene: TRBJ2-1
d_gene: .

CDR3aa: CASSPPSGSGELFF
CDR3nt: TGTGCCAGCTCACCACCGAGCGGATCCGGGGAGCTGTTTTTT
abundance: .
v_gene: TRBV18
len: 14
j_gene: TRBJ2-2
d_gene: .

CDR3aa: CASSPQGDGYGYTF
CDR3nt: TGTGCCAGCAGCCCTCAGGGGGATGGCTATGGCTACACCTTC
abundance: .
v_gene: TRBV7-9
len: 14
j_gene: TRBJ1-2
d_gene: TRBD1

CDR3aa: CASSELQGGYEQYF
CDR3nt: TGTGCCAGCAGTGAACTACAGGGGGGTTACGAGCAGTACTTC
abundance: .
v_gene: TRBV6-1
len: 14
j_gene: TRBJ2-7
d_gene: TRBD1

CDR3aa: CASSQGLDRVLYNQPQHF
CDR3nt: TGTGCCAGCAGCCAAGGATTGGACAGGGTCTTATACAATCAGCCCCAGCATTTT
abundance: .
v_gene: TRBV3-1/TRBV3-2
len: 18
j_gene: TRBJ1-5
d_gene: TRBD1

CDR3aa: CASSPLDTQYF
CDR3nt: TGTGCCAGCAGCCCCTTGGATACGCAGTATTTT
abundance: .
v_gene: TRBV5-8
len: 11
j_gene: TRBJ2-3
d_gene: .

CDR3aa: CASSPAGVYYEQYF
CDR3nt: TGTGCCAGCAGTCCTGCGGGAGTCTACTACGAGCAGTACTTC
abundance: .
v_gene: TRBV27
len: 14
j_gene: TRBJ2-7
d_gene: TRBD2

CDR3aa: CASTRMLGQNYGYTF
CDR3nt: TGTGCCAGCACTAGAATGTTGGGACAGAACTATGGCTACACCTTC
abundance: .
v_gene: TRBV9
len: 15
j_gene: TRBJ1-2
d_gene: TRBD1

CDR3aa: CAWSVGGQPQHF
CDR3nt: TGTGCCTGGAGTGTGGGAGGGCAGCCCCAGCATTTT
abundance: .
v_gene: TRBV30
len: 12
j_gene: TRBJ1-5
d_gene: .

CDR3aa: CASSIDLTGPSLPQHF
CDR3nt: TGTGCCAGTAGTATAGACCTAACAGGGCCCTCCCTGCCCCAGCATTTT
abundance: few
v_gene: TRBV19
len: 16
j_gene: TRBJ1-5
d_gene: .

CDR3aa: CASSTQSVYGYTF
CDR3nt: TGTGCCAGCAGCACACAGTCCGTCTATGGCTACACCTTC
abundance: .
v_gene: TRBV11-2
len: 13
j_gene: TRBJ1-2
d_gene: .

CDR3aa: CASSQSYGTRRETQYF
CDR3nt: TGCGCCAGCAGCCAGTCCTACGGGACTAGAAGGGAGACCCAGTACTTC
abundance: .
v_gene: TRBV4-1
len: 16
j_gene: TRBJ2-5
d_gene: TRBD2

CDR3aa: CASDETGLTEAFF
CDR3nt: TGCGCCAGTGACGAGACAGGGCTAACTGAAGCTTTCTTT
abundance: once
v_gene: TRBV10-2
len: 13
j_gene: TRBJ1-1
d_gene: TRBD1